This TCR beta chain came from a study of shared clonotypes between healthy human individuals. Assay used: immunoSEQ multiplex PCR; TCRdb lists only in-frame clones, some missing. The table records roughly 1.5 million clones, 95% to 99% of them present only once. A CD45RA-negative memory subset and a CD45RA+ naive subset were separated from the CD4+ cells. What was sequenced was naive CD4+ T cells sorted from blood. Subset of the sample: CD45RA+ positively selected. This receptor was taken from a man in his thirties or forties in good health.

CDR3 loop: CASSLFGGTDEKLFF. As DNA, the CDR3 is TGTGCCAGTAGTCTCTTCGGCGGGACAGATGAAAAACTGTTTTTT. V usage is TRBV19 and J usage is TRBJ1-4, with 7 bases lining up with TRBD1. The V and J ends lost 5 bases and 6 bases, in that order; junction bases with no gene match: 9. Germline V gene lookup returns CDR1 LNHDA and CDR2 SQIVND (reference sequence). The CDR3 is 15 residues long.